This T cell receptor beta chain was profiled in a study of CD8 T cells in Susac syndrome. Looking at the study overall: Active disease was present in about 6 of the sequenced Susac syndrome patients, whereas roughly 8 of them were in remission.

The RNA, about 0.5 to 1 ug, was put through reverse transcription using random hexamers. TCRdb re-derived calls from the immunoSEQ multiplex PCR reads in MiXCR, one entry per CDR3 protein. Here the sample spans 210,000 or so distinct CDR3 sequences, about 95% being singletons. This CDR3 has 15 residues. V was clipped by 0 bases and J by 1 base, with 10 bases between them. Germline lookup yields CDR1 LGHNT and CDR2 FRNRAP. Sequencing of TCR beta was performed on blood CD8+ and CD4+ T cells. Each Susac syndrome patient had definite or probable disease by recently defined criteria. Sequenced material: CD4+ T cells from PBMCs. The sequence came from a human donor with Susac syndrome. The rearrangement links TRBV12-5 to TRBJ2-7, with D tentatively TRBD1 (5 bases). The CDR3 protein is CASGLVLRGSYEQYF. The CDR3 coding sequence is TGTGCTAGTGGTTTGGTACTAAGGGGTTCCTACGAGCAGTACTTC.